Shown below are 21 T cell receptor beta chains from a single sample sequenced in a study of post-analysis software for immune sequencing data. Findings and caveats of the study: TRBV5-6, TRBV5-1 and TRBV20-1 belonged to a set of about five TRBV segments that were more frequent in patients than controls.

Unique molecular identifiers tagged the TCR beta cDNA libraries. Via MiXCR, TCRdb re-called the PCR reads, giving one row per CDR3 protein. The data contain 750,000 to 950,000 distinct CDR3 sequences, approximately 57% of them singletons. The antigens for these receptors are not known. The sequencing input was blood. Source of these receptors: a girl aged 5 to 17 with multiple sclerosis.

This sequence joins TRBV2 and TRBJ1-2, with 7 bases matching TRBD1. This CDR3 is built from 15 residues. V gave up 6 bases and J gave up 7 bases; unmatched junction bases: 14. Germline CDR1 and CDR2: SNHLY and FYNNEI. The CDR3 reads CASSATPTGAGGYTF. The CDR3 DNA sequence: TGTGCCAGCAGCGCAACCCCCACAGGGGCGGGTGGCTACACCTTC.

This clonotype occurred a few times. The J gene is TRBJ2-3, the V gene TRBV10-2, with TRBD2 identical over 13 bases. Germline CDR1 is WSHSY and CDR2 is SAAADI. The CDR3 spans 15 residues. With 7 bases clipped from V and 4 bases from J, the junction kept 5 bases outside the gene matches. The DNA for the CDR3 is TGCGCCAGCATCCGGACTAGCGGGAGTTCAGATACGCAGTATTTT. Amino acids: CASIRTSGSSDTQYF.

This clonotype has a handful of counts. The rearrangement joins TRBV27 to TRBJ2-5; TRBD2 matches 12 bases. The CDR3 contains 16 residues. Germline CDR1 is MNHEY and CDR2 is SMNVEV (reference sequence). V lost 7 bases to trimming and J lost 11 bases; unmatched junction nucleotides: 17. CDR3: CASTTSLAGGAFEQYF. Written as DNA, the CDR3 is TGTGCCAGCACCACTTCTCTAGCGGGAGGGGCATTTGAGCAGTACTTC.

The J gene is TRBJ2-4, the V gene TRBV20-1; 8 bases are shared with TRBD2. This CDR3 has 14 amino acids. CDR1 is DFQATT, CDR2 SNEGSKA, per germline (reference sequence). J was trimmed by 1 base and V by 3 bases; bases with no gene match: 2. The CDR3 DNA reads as TGCAGTGCTAGTTTAGCGGGGGCCAAAAACATTCAGTACTTC. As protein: CSASLAGAKNIQYF.

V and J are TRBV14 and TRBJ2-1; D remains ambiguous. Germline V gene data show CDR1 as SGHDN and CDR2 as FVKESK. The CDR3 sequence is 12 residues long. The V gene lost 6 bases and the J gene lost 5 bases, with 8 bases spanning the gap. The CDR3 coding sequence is TGTGCCAGCAGGTCCAACGACAATGAGCAGTTCTTC. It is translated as CASRSNDNEQFF. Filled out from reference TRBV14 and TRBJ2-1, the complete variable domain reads EAGVTQFPSHSVIEKGQTVTLRCDPISGHDNLYWYRRVMGKEIKFLLHFVKESKQDESGMPNNRFLAERTGGTYSTLKVQPAELEDSGVYFCASRSNDNEQFFGPGTRLTVL.

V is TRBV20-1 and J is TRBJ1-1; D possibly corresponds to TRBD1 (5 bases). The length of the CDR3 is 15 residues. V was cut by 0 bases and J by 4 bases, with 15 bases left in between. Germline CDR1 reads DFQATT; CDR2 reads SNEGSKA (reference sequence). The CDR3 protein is CSARDSRGEGTEAFF. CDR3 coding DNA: TGCAGTGCTAGAGATTCACGGGGCGAGGGCACTGAAGCTTTCTTT.

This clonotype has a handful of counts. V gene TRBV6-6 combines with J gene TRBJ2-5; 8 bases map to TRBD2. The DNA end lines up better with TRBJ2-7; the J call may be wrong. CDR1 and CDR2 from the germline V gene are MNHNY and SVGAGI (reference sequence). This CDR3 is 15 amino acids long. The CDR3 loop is CASIKSAGVNYEQYF. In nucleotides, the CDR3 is TGTGCCAGCATTAAATCAGCGGGGGTCAACTACGAGCAGTACTTC.

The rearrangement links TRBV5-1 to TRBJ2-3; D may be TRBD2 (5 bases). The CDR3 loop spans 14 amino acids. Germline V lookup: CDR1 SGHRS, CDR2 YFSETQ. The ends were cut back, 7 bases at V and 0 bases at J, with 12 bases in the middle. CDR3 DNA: TGCGCCAGCTGGATGGCGGGTAGCACAGATACGCAGTATTTT. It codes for CASWMAGSTDTQYF.

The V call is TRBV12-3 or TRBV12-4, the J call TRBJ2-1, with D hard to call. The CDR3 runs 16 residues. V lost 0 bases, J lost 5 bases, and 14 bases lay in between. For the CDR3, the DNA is TGTGCCAGCAGTTTAGCGATGACCCTAAGCCACAATGAGCAGTTCTTC. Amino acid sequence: CASSLAMTLSHNEQFF.

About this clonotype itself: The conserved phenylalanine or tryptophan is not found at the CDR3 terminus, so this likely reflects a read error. CDR3 DNA: TGTGCCAGCAGCTTGGAACAGGTACCAGATACGCAGTATTGT. This encodes CASSLEQVPDTQYC. The chain links TRBV5-6 to TRBJ2-3; TRBD1 might be the D (5 bases). The V and J ends lost 0 bases and 4 bases respectively, with 9 bases between them. CDR1 is SGHDT, CDR2 YYEEEE, per germline. CDR3 length equals 14 residues.

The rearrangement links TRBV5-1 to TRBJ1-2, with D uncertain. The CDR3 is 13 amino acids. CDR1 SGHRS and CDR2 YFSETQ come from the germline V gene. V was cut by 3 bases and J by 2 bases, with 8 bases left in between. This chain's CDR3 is CASSWAPNYGYTF. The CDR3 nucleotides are TGCGCCAGCAGCTGGGCCCCAAACTATGGCTACACCTTC.

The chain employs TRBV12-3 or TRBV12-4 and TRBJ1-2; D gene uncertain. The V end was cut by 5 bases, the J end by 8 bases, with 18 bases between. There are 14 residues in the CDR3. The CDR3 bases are TGTGCCAGCAGTGGACTCCGAATCGGGAGCGGCTACACCTTC. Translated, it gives CASSGLRIGSGYTF.

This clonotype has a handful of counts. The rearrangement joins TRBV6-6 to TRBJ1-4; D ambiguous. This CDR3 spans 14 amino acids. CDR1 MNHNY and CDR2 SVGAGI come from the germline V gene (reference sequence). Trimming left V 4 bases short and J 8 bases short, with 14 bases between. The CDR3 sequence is CASSWTRGPEKLFF. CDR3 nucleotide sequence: TGTGCCAGCAGTTGGACCCGGGGTCCGGAAAAACTGTTTTTT.

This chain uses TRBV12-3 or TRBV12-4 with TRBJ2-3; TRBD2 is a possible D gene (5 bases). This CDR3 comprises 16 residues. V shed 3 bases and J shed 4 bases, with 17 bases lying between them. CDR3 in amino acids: CASSLGGSSGSDTQYF. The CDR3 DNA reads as TGTGCCAGCAGTTTGGGCGGGTCGAGTGGCTCAGATACGCAGTATTTT.

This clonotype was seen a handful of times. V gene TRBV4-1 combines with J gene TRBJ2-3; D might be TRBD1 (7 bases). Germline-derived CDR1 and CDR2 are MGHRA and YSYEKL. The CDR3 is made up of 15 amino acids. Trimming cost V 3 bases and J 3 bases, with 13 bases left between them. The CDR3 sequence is CASSHLTGRTDTQYF. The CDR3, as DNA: TGCGCCAGCAGCCACCTGACAGGGAGGACAGATACGCAGTATTTT.

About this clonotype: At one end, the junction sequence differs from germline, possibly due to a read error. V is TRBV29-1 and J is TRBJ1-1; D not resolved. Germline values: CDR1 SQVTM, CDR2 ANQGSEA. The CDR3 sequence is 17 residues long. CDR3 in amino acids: CGVEDPKGKVGGTEAFF. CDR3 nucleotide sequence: TGCGGCGTTGAAGATCCGAAGGGAAAAGTCGGAGGGACTGAAGCTTTCTTT.

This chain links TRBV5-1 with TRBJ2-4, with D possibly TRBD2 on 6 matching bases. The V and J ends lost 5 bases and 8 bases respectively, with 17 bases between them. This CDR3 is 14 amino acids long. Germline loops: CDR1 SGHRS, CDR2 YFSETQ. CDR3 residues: CASRSGSGPDIQYF. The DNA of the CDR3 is TGCGCCAGCAGGAGCGGGTCGGGACCAGACATTCAGTACTTC.

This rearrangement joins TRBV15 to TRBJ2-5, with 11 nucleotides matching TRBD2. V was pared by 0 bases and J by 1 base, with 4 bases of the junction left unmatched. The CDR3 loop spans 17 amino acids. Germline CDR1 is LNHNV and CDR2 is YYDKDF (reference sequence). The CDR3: CATSRDLLAGVQETQYF. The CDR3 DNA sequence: TGTGCCACCAGCAGAGATCTACTAGCGGGAGTCCAAGAGACCCAGTACTTC.

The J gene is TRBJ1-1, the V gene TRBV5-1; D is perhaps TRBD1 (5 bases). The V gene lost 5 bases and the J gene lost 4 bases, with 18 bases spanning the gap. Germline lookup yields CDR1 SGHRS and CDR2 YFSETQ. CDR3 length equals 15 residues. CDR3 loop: CASRPGVGVGTEAFF. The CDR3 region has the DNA TGCGCCAGCAGGCCGGGGGTTGGTGTGGGCACTGAAGCTTTCTTT. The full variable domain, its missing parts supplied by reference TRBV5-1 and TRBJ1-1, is KAGVTQTPRYLIKTRGQQVTLSCSPISGHRSVSWYQQTPGQGLQFLFEYFSETQRNKGNFPGRFSGRQFSNSRSEMNVSTLELGDSALYLCASRPGVGVGTEAFFGQGTRLTVV.

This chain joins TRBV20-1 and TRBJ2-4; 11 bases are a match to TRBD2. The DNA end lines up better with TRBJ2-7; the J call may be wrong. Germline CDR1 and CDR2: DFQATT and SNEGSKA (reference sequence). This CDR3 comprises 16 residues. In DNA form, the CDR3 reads TGCAGTGCTACCTACTTTAGCGGGGGGGGCACCTACGAGCAGTACTTC. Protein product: CSATYFSGGGTYEQYF.

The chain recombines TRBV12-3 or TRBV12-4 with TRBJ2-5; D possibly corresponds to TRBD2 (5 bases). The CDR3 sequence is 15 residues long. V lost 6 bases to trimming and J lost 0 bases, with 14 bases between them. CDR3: CASRGPPRDQETQYF. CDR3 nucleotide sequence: TGTGCCAGCAGGGGCCCCCCGAGGGACCAAGAGACCCAGTACTTC.